This TCR beta chain is drawn from a study of shared clonotypes between healthy human individuals. Profiling relied on immunoSEQ multiplex PCR, and the TCRdb table lists in-frame clones only, not all of them. The sample lists around 430,000 clones, about 76% occurring once. The CDR3 has 15 amino acids. Germline assignment: CDR1 SGHTA and CDR2 FQGNSA. Trimming cost V 5 bases and J 6 bases, with 18 bases left between them. This chain links TRBV7-2 with TRBJ2-3, with D perhaps matching TRBD2 (6 bases). Sequences were obtained from PBMCs. The clonotype was recovered from a woman aged 40-49 years in good health. Some clones in this sample may be carry-over from other donors' samples. CDR3: CASSGRRDSADTQYF. The CDR3, as DNA: TGTGCCAGCAGCGGGCGGCGGGACTCTGCTGATACGCAGTATTTT.